This T cell receptor beta chain is drawn from a study of shared clonotypes between healthy human individuals. Researchers reported that CD8 memory united CD45RO+ cells with CCR7-negative CD45RA+ TemRA cells. Clones were sequenced by immunoSEQ multiplex PCR, and TCRdb holds only the in-frame ones, with some missing. Of 600,000 to 750,000 clones listed, 90% were seen once; the top ten hold 34%. The germline CDR1 and CDR2 sequences are SGHAT and FQNNGV. The CDR3 is 14 residues long. The V and J ends lost 5 bases and 8 bases, in that order; junction bases with no gene match: 8. The TCR originated in a man between 18 and 29 years old in good health. Some clones in this sample may be carry-over from other donors' samples. Sequencing used memory CD8+ T cells from PBMCs. The subset: CD45RO+ cells pooled with CCR7-negative TemRA cells. The chain links TRBV11-2 to TRBJ2-1, with 8 bases that match TRBD2. The CDR3 reads CASSRPGLGYEQFF. Here the CDR3 DNA reads TGTGCCAGCAGCCGACCGGGACTAGGCTATGAGCAGTTCTTC.